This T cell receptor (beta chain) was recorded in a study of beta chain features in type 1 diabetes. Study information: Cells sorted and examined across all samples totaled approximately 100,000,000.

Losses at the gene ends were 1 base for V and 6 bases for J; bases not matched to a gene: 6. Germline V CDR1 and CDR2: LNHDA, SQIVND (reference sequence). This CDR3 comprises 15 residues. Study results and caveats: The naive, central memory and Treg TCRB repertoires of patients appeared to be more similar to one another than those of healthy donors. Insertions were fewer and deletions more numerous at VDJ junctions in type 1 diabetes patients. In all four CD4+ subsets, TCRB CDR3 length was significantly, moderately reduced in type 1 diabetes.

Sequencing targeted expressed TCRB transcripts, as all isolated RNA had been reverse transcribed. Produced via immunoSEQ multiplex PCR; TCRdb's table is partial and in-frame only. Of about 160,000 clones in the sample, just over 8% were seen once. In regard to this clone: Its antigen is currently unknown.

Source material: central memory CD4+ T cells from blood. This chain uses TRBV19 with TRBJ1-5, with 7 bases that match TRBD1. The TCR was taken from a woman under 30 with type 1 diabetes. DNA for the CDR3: TGTGCCAGTAGTATAGGAGCCAGGGGGGCTCAGCCCCAGCATTTT. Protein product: CASSIGARGAQPQHF. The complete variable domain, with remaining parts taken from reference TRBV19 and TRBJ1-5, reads DGGITQSPKYLFRKEGQNVTLSCEQNLNHDAMYWYRQDPGQGLRLIYYSQIVNDFQKGDIAEGYSVSREKKESFPLTVTSAQKNPTAFYLCASSIGARGAQPQHFGDGTRLSIL.